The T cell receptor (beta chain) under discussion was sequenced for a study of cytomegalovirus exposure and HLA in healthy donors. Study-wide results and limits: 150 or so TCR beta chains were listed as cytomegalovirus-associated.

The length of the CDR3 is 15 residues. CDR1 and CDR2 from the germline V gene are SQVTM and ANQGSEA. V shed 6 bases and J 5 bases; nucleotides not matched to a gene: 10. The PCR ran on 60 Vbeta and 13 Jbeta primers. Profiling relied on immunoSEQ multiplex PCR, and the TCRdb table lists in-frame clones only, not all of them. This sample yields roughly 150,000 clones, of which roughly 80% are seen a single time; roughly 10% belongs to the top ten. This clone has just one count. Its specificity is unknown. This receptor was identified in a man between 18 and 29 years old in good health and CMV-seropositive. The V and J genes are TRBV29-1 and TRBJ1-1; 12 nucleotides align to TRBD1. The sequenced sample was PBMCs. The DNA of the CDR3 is TGCAGCGTAGAACCGGGACAGGGGGCGCGAACTGAAGCTTTCTTT. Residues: CSVEPGQGARTEAFF.